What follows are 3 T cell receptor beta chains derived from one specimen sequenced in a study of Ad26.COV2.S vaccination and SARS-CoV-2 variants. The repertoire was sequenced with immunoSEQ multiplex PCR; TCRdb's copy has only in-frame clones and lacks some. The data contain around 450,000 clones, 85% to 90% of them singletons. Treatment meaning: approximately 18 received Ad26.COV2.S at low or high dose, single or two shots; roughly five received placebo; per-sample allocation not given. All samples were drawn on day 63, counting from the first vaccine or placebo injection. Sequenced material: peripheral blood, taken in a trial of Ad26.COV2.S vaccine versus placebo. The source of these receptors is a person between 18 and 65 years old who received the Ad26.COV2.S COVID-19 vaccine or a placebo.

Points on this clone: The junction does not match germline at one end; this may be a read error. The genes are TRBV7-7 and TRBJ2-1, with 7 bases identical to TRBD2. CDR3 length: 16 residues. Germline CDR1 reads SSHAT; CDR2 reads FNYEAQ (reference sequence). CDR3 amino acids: CASSLGAGEYYNEQFF. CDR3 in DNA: TGTGCTAGCAGCTTAGGGGCGGGAGAGTACTACAATGAGCAGTTCTTC. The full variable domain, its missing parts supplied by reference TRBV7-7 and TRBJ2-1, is GAGVSQSPRYKVTKRGQDVTLRCDPISSHATLYWYQQALGQGPEFLTYFNYEAQPDKSGLPSDRFSAERPEGSISTLTIQRTEQRDSAMYRCASSLGAGEYYNEQFFGPGTRLTVL.

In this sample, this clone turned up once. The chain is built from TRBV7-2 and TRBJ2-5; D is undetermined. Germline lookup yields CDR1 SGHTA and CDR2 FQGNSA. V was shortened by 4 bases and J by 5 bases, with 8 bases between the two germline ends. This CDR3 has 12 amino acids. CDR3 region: CASSSAWETQYF. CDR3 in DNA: TGTGCCAGCAGCTCCGCATGGGAGACCCAGTACTTC.

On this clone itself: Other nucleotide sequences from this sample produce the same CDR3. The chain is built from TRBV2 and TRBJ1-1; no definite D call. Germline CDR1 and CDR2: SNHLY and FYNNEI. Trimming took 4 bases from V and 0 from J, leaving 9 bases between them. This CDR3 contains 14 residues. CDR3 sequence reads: CASSVWGLNTEAFF. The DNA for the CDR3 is TGTGCCAGCAGTGTCTGGGGTCTGAACACTGAAGCTTTCTTT.